This is a list of T cell receptor beta chains from one sample in a study of blood T cells in healthy people across ages. One entry per CDR3 protein results from TCRdb running MiXCR on the 5' RACE reads. The sample includes approximately 900,000 distinct CDR3 sequences, 25% to 30% seen only once; the top ten take roughly a tenth. These data were also reused for a study on T cells of mothers and their children.

The material sequenced was blood. The receptors come from a middle-aged woman in good health. Each CDR3 is given with its conserved first and last residue. D genes are given only for firm matches. Part of the rows lack a size; the others show once, few, many or a class for expanded clones.

D: NA; size: few; V: TRBV29-1; J: TRBJ1-1; CDR3: CSVVRPKNTEAFF; DNA: TGCAGCGTTGTCCGACCCAAGAACACTGAAGCTTTCTTT
D: NA; size: NA; V: TRBV29-1; J: TRBJ2-1; CDR3: CSVPFNEQFF; DNA: TGCAGCGTGCCATTCAATGAGCAGTTCTTC
D: TRBD1; size: NA; V: TRBV6-1; J: TRBJ2-3; CDR3: CASSPQGASQPQYF; DNA: TGTGCCAGCAGTCCCCAGGGGGCAAGTCAGCCCCAGTATTTT
D: NA; size: many; V: TRBV7-8; J: TRBJ2-2; CDR3: CASSLAGGATGELFF; DNA: TGTGCCAGCAGCTTAGCGGGGGGGGCCACCGGGGAGCTGTTTTTT
D: NA; size: few; V: TRBV20-1; J: TRBJ1-5; CDR3: CSARDSSEQPQHF; DNA: TGCAGTGCTAGGGACAGTTCGGAACAGCCCCAGCATTTT
D: TRBD2; size: many; V: TRBV9; J: TRBJ2-1; CDR3: CASSVVGLGGSSYNEQFF; DNA: TGTGCCAGCAGCGTAGTAGGCTTGGGGGGGAGCTCCTACAATGAGCAGTTCTTC
D: NA; size: many; V: TRBV9; J: TRBJ2-1; CDR3: CASSGSSINEQFF; DNA: TGTGCCAGCAGCGGCTCCTCGATCAATGAGCAGTTCTTC
D: NA; size: NA; V: TRBV7-2; J: TRBJ2-1; CDR3: CASSGVPYNEQFF; DNA: TGTGCCAGCAGCGGGGTCCCCTACAATGAGCAGTTCTTC
D: NA; size: few; V: TRBV5-5; J: TRBJ2-7; CDR3: CASSWGASSYEQYF; DNA: TGTGCCAGCAGCTGGGGGGCGAGCTCCTACGAGCAGTACTTC
D: TRBD1; size: NA; V: TRBV27; J: TRBJ1-2; CDR3: CASSSPPTGKYGYTF; DNA: TGTGCCAGCAGTTCCCCCCCGACAGGGAAGTATGGCTACACCTTC
D: TRBD1; size: few; V: TRBV14; J: TRBJ1-2; CDR3: CASSQDGTGITF; DNA: TGTGCCAGCAGCCAAGATGGGACAGGTATCACCTTC
D: NA; size: NA; V: TRBV4-3; J: TRBJ2-6; CDR3: CASSRERTEPGANVLTF; DNA: TGCGCCAGCAGCCGAGAGCGCACGGAACCTGGGGCCAACGTCCTGACTTTC
D: NA; size: NA; V: TRBV4-1; J: TRBJ1-1; CDR3: CASSQDRAAEAFF; DNA: TGCGCCAGCAGCCAAGATAGGGCGGCCGAAGCTTTCTTT
D: NA; size: few; V: TRBV5-5; J: TRBJ1-2; CDR3: CASSLVLPGYGYTF; DNA: TGTGCCAGCAGCTTGGTCCTACCTGGATATGGCTACACCTTC
D: NA; size: many; V: TRBV18; J: TRBJ2-4; CDR3: CASSIYGSSGKNIQYF; DNA: TGTGCCAGCTCCATATACGGGTCCTCGGGCAAAAACATTCAGTACTTC
D: TRBD1; size: few; V: TRBV20-1; J: TRBJ1-6; CDR3: CSANGGQRYNSPLHF; DNA: TGCAGTGCTAACGGGGGACAGAGATACAATTCACCCCTCCACTTT
D: NA; size: many; V: TRBV20-1; J: TRBJ2-1; CDR3: CSASRPANEQFF; DNA: TGCAGTGCTAGTCGGCCAGCCAATGAGCAGTTCTTC
D: NA; size: once; V: TRBV2; J: TRBJ1-2; CDR3: CASSDRTAGGGYTF; DNA: TGTGCCAGCAGTGACCGGACAGCTGGGGGCGGCTACACCTTC
D: TRBD1; size: NA; V: TRBV20-1; J: TRBJ1-2; CDR3: CSARVGDRNGYGYTF; DNA: TGCAGTGCTAGGGTCGGGGACAGGAACGGCTATGGCTACACCTTC
D: NA; size: NA; V: TRBV20-1; J: TRBJ2-5; CDR3: CSAGLGQTQDF; DNA: TGCAGTGCTGGACTAGGACAGACCCAGGACTTC
D: TRBD1; size: few; V: TRBV5-1; J: TRBJ1-6; CDR3: CASSPGQGTSPLHF; DNA: TGCGCCAGCAGCCCCGGACAGGGGACTTCACCCCTCCACTTT
D: NA; size: few; V: TRBV9; J: TRBJ2-3; CDR3: CASSVPGGGSTDTQYF; DNA: TGTGCCAGCAGCGTACCAGGGGGGGGTAGCACAGATACGCAGTATTTT
D: TRBD2; size: many; V: TRBV4-2; J: TRBJ2-7; CDR3: CASSKETSGGQYEQYF; DNA: TGTGCCAGCAGCAAGGAGACTAGCGGGGGACAATACGAGCAGTACTTC
D: NA; size: NA; V: TRBV7-2; J: TRBJ2-3; CDR3: CASSLKGPGPFLYF; DNA: TGTGCCAGCAGCCTCAAGGGACCGGGCCCATTTCTGTATTTT
D: TRBD1; size: many; V: TRBV29-1; J: TRBJ2-3; CDR3: CSVDSWDSQEDTQYF; DNA: TGCAGCGTTGATTCGTGGGACAGCCAAGAGGATACGCAGTATTTT
D: TRBD1; size: few; V: TRBV5-1; J: TRBJ2-7; CDR3: CASSSRTGAYGEQYF; DNA: TGCGCCAGCAGCTCCAGGACAGGGGCGTACGGCGAGCAGTACTTC
D: TRBD1; size: few; V: TRBV6-5; J: TRBJ1-4; CDR3: CASSTQGLANEKLFF; DNA: TGTGCCAGCAGTACACAGGGGTTGGCTAATGAAAAACTGTTTTTT
D: NA; size: few; V: TRBV25-1; J: TRBJ2-1; CDR3: CASSARSRGLGGEQFF; DNA: TGTGCCAGCAGCGCCCGATCGAGGGGTTTAGGTGGTGAGCAGTTCTTC
D: TRBD2; size: NA; V: TRBV20-1; J: TRBJ2-1; CDR3: CSASRGTSPLNEQFF; DNA: TGCAGTGCTTCCCGGGGGACTAGCCCGTTAAATGAGCAGTTCTTC
D: NA; size: NA; V: TRBV6-1; J: TRBJ2-3; CDR3: CASRTAGLTDTQYF; DNA: TGTGCCAGCAGAACGGCGGGACTCACAGATACGCAGTATTTT
D: NA; size: NA; V: TRBV7-2; J: TRBJ2-7; CDR3: CASSPNRETYKQYF; DNA: TGTGCCAGCAGCCCCAACAGGGAAACCTACAAGCAGTACTTC
D: NA; size: NA; V: TRBV20-1; J: TRBJ2-3; CDR3: CSAIGTRKSTDTQYF; DNA: TGCAGTGCTATCGGTACCCGCAAAAGCACAGATACGCAGTATTTT
D: TRBD1; size: few; V: TRBV29-1; J: TRBJ2-3; CDR3: CSSWGQGWYF; DNA: TGCAGCTCCTGGGGACAGGGGTGGTATTTT
D: NA; size: once; V: TRBV3-1; J: TRBJ2-7; CDR3: CASSHLPGFRGDEQYF; DNA: TGTGCCAGCAGCCACCTACCGGGGTTTCGAGGCGACGAGCAGTACTTC
D: TRBD2; size: few; V: TRBV7-2; J: TRBJ2-3; CDR3: CASSFKRGGNTDTQYF; DNA: TGTGCCAGCAGCTTTAAGCGGGGGGGCAACACAGATACGCAGTATTTT
D: NA; size: few; V: TRBV7-2; J: TRBJ2-1; CDR3: CVSSPQEGGYNEQFF; DNA: TGTGTCAGCAGCCCCCAGGAGGGTGGATACAATGAGCAGTTCTTC
D: NA; size: few; V: TRBV28; J: TRBJ1-6; CDR3: CASFRDLGGSPLHF; DNA: TGTGCCAGTTTTCGGGACCTCGGGGGATCACCCCTCCACTTT